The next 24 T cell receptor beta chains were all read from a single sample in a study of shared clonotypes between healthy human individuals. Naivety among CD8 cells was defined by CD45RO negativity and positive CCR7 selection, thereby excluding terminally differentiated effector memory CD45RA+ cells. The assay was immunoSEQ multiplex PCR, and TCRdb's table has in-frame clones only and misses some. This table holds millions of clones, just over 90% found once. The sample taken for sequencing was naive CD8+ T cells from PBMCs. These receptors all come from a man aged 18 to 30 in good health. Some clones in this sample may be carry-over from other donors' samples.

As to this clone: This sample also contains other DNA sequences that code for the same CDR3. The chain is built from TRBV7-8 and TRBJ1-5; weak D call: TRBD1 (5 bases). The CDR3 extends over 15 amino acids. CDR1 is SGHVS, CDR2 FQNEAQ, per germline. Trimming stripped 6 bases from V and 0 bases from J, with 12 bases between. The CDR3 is CASSFGGYSNQPQHF. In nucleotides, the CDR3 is TGTGCCAGCAGTTTCGGGGGGTATAGCAATCAGCCCCAGCATTTT. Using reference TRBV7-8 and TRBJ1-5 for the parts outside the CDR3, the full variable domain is GAGVSQSPRYKVAKRGQDVALRCDPISGHVSLFWYQQALGQGPEFLTYFQNEAQLDKSGLPSDRFFAERPEGSVSTLKIQRTQQEDSAVYLCASSFGGYSNQPQHFGDGTRLSIL.

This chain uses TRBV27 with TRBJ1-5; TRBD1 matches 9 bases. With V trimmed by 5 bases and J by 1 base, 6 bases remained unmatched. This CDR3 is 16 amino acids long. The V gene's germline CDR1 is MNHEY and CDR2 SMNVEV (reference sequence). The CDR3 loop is CASSPHGQGSNQPQHF. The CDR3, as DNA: TGTGCCAGCAGTCCCCACGGACAGGGGAGCAATCAGCCCCAGCATTTT.

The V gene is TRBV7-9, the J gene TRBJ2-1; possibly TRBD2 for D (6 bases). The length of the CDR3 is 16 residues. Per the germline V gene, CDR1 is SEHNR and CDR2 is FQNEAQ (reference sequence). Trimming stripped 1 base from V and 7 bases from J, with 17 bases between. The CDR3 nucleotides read TGTGCCAGCAGCTTAGTAGCGGTTAACAAGGGGAATGAGCAGTTCTTC. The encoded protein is CASSLVAVNKGNEQFF. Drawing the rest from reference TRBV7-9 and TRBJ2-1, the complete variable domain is DTGVSQNPRHKITKRGQNVTFRCDPISEHNRLYWYRQTLGQGPEFLTYFQNEAQLEKSRLLSDRFSAERPKGSFSTLEIQRTEQGDSAMYLCASSLVAVNKGNEQFFGPGTRLTVL.

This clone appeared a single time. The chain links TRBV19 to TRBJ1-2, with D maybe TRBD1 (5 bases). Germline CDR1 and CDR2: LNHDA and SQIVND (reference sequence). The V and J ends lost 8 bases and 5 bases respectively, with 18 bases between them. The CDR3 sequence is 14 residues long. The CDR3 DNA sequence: TGTGCCAGTCTCGGAGCCCAGGGCCCTTATGGCTACACCTTC. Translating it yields CASLGAQGPYGYTF.

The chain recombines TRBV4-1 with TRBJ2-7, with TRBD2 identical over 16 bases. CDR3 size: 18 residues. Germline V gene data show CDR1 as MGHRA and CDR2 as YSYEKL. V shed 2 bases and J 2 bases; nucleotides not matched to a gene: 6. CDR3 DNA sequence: TGCGCCAGCAGCCAATCCGCCGGGACTAGCGGGAGGGCCTACGAGCAGTACTTC. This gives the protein CASSQSAGTSGRAYEQYF.

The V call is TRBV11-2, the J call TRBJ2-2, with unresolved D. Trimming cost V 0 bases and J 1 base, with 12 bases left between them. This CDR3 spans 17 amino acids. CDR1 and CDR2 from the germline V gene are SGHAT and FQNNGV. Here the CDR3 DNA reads TGTGCCAGCAGCTTAGATGAAGCCGATCAGAACACCGGGGAGCTGTTTTTT. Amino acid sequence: CASSLDEADQNTGELFF.

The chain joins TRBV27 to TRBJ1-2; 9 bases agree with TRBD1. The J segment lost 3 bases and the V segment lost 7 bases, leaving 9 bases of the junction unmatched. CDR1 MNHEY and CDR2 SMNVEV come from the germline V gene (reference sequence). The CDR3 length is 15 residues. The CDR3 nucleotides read TGTGCCAGCAAGGAGCGGACAGGGGTGCACTATGGCTACACCTTC. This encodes CASKERTGVHYGYTF.

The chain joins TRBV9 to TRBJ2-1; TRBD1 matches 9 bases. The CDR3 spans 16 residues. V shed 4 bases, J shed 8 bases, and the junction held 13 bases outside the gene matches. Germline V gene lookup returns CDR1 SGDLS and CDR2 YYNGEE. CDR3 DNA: TGTGCCAGCAGCCCCCAAGACAGGGGGTCAATGGATGAGCAGTTCTTC. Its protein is CASSPQDRGSMDEQFF.

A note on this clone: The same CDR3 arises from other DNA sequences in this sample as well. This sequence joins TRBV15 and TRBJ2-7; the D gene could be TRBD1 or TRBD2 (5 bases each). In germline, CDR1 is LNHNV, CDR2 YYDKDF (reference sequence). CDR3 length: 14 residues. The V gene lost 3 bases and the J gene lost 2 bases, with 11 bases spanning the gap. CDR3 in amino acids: CATSSRDRPYEQYF. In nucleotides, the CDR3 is TGTGCCACCAGCAGCCGGGACCGACCCTACGAGCAGTACTTC. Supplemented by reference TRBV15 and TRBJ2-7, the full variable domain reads DAMVIQNPRYQVTQFGKPVTLSCSQTLNHNVMYWYQQKSSQAPKLLFHYYDKDFNNEADTPDNFQSRRPNTSFCFLDIRSPGLGDTAMYLCATSSRDRPYEQYFGPGTRLTVT.

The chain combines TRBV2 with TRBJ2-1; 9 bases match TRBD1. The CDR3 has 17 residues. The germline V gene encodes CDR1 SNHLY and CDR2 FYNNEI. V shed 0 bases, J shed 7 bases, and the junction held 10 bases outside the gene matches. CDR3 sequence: CASSEAYRGHYPNEQFF. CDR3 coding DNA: TGTGCCAGCAGTGAAGCCTACAGGGGGCACTACCCTAATGAGCAGTTCTTC.

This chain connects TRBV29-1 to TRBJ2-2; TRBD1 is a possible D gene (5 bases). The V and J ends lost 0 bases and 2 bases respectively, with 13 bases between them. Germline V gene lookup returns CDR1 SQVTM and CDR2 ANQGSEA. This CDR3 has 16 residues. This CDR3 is CSVEDGGAVNTGELFF. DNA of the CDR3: TGCAGCGTTGAAGATGGTGGGGCGGTCAACACCGGGGAGCTGTTTTTT.

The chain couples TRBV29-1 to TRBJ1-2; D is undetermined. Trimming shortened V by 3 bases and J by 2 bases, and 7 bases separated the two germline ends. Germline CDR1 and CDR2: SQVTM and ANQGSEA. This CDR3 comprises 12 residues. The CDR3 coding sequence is TGCAGCGTTGACGGCAAAAACTATGGCTACACCTTC. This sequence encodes CSVDGKNYGYTF.

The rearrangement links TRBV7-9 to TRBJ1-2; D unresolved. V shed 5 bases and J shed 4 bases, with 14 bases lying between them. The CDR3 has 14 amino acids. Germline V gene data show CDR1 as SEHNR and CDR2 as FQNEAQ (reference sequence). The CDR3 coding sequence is TGTGCCAGCAGCCCCGCACTATGGGGCTATGGCTACACCTTC. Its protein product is CASSPALWGYGYTF.

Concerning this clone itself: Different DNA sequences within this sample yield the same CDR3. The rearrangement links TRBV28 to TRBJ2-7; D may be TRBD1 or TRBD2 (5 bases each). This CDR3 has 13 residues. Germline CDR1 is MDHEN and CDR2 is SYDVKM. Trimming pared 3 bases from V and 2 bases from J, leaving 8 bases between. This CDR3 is CASSFRGAYEQYF. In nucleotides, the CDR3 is TGTGCCAGCAGTTTTAGGGGAGCCTACGAGCAGTACTTC.

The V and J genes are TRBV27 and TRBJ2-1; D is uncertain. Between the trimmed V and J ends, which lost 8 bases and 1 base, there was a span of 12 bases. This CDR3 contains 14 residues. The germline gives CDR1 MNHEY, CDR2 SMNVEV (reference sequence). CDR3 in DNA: TGTGCCAGCGGAAGCGTGAAGTCCTACAATGAGCAGTTCTTC. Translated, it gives CASGSVKSYNEQFF.

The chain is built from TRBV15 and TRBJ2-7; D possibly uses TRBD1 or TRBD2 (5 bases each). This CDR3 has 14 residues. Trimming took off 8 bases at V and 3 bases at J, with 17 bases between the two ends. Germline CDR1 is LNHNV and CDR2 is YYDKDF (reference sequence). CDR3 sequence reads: CATGDGGSHYEQYF. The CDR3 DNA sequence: TGTGCCACCGGGGACGGTGGAAGCCACTACGAGCAGTACTTC.

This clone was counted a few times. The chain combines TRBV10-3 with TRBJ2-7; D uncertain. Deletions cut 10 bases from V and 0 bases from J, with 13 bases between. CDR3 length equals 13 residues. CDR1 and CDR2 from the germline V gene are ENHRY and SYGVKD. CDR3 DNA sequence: TGTGCCAGCACGAACAGCCTCTCCTACGAGCAGTACTTC. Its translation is CASTNSLSYEQYF.

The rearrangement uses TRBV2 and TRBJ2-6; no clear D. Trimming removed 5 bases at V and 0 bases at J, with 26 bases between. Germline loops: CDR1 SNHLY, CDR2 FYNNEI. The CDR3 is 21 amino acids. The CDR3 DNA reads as TGTGCCAGCAGTACCCCCGTCCCCCCTGACGGCCAGCCCTCTGGGGCCAACGTCCTGACTTTC. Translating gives CASSTPVPPDGQPSGANVLTF.

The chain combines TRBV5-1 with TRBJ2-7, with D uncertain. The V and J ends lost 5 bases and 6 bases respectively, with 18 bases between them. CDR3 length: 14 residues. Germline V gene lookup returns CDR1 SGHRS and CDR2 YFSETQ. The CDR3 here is CASRQEVAVFEQYF. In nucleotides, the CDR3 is TGCGCCAGCAGACAAGAGGTGGCAGTCTTCGAGCAGTACTTC.

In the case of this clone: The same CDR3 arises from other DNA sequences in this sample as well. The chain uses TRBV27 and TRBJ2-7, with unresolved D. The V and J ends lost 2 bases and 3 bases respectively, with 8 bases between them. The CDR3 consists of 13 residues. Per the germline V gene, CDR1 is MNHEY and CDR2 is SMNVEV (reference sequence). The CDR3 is CASSLLGNYEQYF. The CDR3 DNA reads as TGTGCCAGCAGTTTACTGGGGAACTACGAGCAGTACTTC.

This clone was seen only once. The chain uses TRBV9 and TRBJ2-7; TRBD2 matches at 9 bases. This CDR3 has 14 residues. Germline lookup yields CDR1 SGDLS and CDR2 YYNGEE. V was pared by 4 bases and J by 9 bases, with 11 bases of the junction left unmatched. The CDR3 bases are TGTGCCAGCAGCCCAGGGGGTAGCGGGGGTCTGCAGTACTTC. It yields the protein CASSPGGSGGLQYF.

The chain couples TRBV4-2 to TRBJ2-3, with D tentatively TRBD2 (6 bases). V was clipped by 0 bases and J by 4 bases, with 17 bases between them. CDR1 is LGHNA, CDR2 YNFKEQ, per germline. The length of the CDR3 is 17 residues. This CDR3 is CASSQESLGDSADTQYF. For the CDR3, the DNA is TGTGCCAGCAGCCAAGAATCTCTCGGGGACTCTGCAGATACGCAGTATTTT.

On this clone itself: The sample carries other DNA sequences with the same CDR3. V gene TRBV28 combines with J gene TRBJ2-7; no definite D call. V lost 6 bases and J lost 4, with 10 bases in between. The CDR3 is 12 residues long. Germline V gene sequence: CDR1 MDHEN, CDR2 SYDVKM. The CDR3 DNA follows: TGTGCCAGCAGGGGATGGGGTTACGAGCAGTACTTC. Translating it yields CASRGWGYEQYF.

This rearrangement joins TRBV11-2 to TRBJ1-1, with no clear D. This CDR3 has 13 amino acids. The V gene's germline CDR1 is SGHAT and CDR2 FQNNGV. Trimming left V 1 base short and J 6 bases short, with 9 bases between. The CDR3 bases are TGTGCCAGCAGCTTAGGCACGATCGCTGAAGCTTTCTTT. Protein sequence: CASSLGTIAEAFF.